The subject of this entry is one T cell receptor (beta chain). Its antigen target is currently unknown. No base-level quality is on record; no much larger clone is a single base apart. In the prospective study, participants were roughly 18 to 100 years old, resided in about two dozen geographic areas of the United States, and were enrolled through a virtual design. To assign participants to cohorts, the prospective study relied on clinical history that participants themselves reported in a screening survey and a study questionnaire. Each participant in the prospective study had whole blood, serum and a nasopharyngeal or oropharyngeal swab collected by mobile phlebotomists. Participants in the prospective study had the option to provide additional blood draws and questionnaires over a roughly 2-month period. Before DNA extraction, prospective study blood samples were shipped either frozen or at room temperature.

This specimen belongs to a study of blood T cell repertoires in COVID-19 (dated by TCRdb to between 2020 and 2021). Regarding the research as a whole: Samples from collaborators originated in the United States, Italy and Spain and spanned both the acute and convalescent phases of COVID-19. The material from the prospective study consisted of cDNA or gDNA derived from T cells, B-cell-depleted T cells, or PBMCs. Deeply sampled blood TCRbeta repertoires from subjects exposed to, actively infected with, or recovered from COVID-19 were included in the dataset. The repertoires were made available in a free public database intended to serve as a resource for research on the immune response to SARS-CoV-2. Samples came from the ongoing ImmuneRACE study (first 160 participants) plus 1,254 subjects from 6 global collaborators. Sample metadata almost always included a de-identified subject ID, COVID-19 status, age in years and sex. Where available, HLA class I and class II types were obtained from metadata supplied by the sample provider rather than from assay-based typing.

TCRbeta CDR3 regions were amplified from genomic DNA using the immunoSEQ Assay, a bias-controlled multiplex PCR. In the authors' own workflow: Within the assay, amplification of reference gene primers was used to estimate how many nucleated cells each sample contained. Sequence reads were collapsed and filtered to measure the absolute abundance of every unique TCRbeta CDR3 rearrangement. For each sample, productive Simpson clonality was calculated as the square root of Simpson's diversity index across productive rearrangements. TCRdb carries this immuneACCESS record with in-frame sequences only. Its versions omit some clonotypes, under half of them owing to an unresolved V gene in the studies checked, with the rest unexplained. The V and J calls and the clone size are those of that table, but D and trimming were determined from the DNA. Counted in this sample were 270,000 or so clones; approximately 91% of them appeared once. The top ten constitute roughly 2% of the sample.

Overall results and qualifications from the work: The quantity of clinical and demographic metadata differed by source and by participant and was supplied without curation.

Including cysteine and phenylalanine, the CDR3 has 16 amino acids. Solely the CDR3 DNA is kept, with 48 bases framed from the first base. The germline V gene specifies MDHEN as CDR1 and SYDVKM as CDR2. V is cut back by 3 bases and J by 8 bases, with 9 bases in the junction unmatched. The TCR comes from a woman aged 35 to 49 with acute COVID-19. The chain employs TRBV28 and TRBJ1-4, with 10 junctional bases fitting TRBD1. Input material: PBMCs or T cells enriched from blood (not recorded which). The nucleotide sequence is TGTGCCAGCAGTTTGGCTGGAGGGACAGGGGACGAAAAACTGTTTTTT. Translated, it reads CASSLAGGTGDEKLFF.